The T cell receptor beta chain described here comes from a study of blood T cell repertoires in COVID-19. Study at large: Some COVID-19 samples were acute and others convalescent; all came from the United States, Italy and Spain. PBMCs, B-cell-depleted T cells, or T cells were the source of the cDNA or gDNA that made up the material.

The CDR3 totals 13 residues. V was cut by 0 bases and J by 9 bases, with 11 bases left in between. The germline V gene encodes CDR1 MNHNY and CDR2 SVGAGI (reference sequence). Under the authors' procedure: Estimation of nucleated cell counts was performed using reference gene primer amplification. The data were produced by immunoSEQ multiplex PCR, yet TCRdb's version contains in-frame clones alone and is incomplete. V and J calls plus clone size are reproduced from that table; the DNA served to infer D and trimming. Of 60,000 to 75,000 clones listed, less than 80% are singletons. The TCR was taken from a man aged 55 to 70 with active or convalescent COVID-19. The sample consisted of peripheral blood. The V gene is TRBV6-6, the J gene TRBJ1-1, with D perhaps matching TRBD1 (5 bases). CDR3 protein: CASSYSWGEQAFF. CDR3 coding DNA: TGTGCCAGCAGTTACTCTTGGGGGGAGCAAGCTTTCTTT.